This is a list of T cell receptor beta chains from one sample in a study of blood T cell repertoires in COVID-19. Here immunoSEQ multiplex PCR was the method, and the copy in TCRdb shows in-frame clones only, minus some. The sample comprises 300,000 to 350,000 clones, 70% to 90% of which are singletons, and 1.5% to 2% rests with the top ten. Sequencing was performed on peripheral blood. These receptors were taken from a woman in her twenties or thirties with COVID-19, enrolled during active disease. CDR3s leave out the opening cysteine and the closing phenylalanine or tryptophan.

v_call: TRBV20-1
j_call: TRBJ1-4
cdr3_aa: SASLVNSEKLF

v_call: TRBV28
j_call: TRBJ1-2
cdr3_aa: ASSLAGARRNYGYT

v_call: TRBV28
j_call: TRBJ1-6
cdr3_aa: AGGQVLNSPLH

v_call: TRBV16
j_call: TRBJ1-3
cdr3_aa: ASSQYRGPSGNTIY

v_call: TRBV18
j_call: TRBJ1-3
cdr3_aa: ASSPLELGNTIY

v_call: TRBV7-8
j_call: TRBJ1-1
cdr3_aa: ASSLGRRNTEAF

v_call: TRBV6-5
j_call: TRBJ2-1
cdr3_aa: ASSPGGNFYNEQF

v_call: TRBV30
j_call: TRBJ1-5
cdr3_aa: AWNLDTNQPQH

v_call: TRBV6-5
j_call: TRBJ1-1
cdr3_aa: ASSRELMNTEAF

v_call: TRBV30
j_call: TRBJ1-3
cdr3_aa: AWSPGLWNSGNTIY

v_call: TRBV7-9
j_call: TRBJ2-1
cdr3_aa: ASSLRGNEQF

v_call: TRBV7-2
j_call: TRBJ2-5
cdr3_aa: ASSVGTGQETQY

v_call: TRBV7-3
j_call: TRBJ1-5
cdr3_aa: ASSLNVGSSYSNQPQH

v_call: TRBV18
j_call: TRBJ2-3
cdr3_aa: ASSPGGIDTQY

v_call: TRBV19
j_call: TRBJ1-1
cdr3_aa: ASTGTGANTEAF

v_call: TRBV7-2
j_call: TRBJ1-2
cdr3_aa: ASSPDRGYGYT

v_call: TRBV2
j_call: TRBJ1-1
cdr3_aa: ASSDEVRNTEAF